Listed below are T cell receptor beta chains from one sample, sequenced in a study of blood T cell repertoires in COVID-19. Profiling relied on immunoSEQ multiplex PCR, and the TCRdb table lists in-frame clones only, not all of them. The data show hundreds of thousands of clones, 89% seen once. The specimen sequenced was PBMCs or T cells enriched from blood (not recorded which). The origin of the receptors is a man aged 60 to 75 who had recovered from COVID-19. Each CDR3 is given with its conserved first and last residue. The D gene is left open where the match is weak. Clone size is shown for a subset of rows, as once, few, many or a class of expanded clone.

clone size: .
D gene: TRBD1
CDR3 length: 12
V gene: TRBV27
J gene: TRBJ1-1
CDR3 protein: CASGDRETEAFF
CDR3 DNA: TGTGCCAGCGGGGACAGGGAGACTGAAGCTTTCTTT

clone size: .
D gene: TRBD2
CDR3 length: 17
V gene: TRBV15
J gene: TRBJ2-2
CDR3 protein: CATSRLSGTINTGELFF
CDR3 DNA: TGTGCCACCAGCAGACTATCCGGGACTATAAACACCGGGGAGCTGTTTTTT

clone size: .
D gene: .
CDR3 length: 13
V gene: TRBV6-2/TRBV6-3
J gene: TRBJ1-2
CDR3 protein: CASSRVGSEGYTF
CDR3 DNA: TGTGCCAGCAGCCGCGTCGGGTCGGAGGGCTACACCTTC

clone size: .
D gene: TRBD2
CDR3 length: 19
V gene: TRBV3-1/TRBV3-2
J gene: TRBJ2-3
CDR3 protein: CASSQDIAGGPARPDTQYF
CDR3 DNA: TGTGCCAGCAGCCAAGATATAGCGGGAGGGCCAGCGAGACCAGATACGCAGTATTTT

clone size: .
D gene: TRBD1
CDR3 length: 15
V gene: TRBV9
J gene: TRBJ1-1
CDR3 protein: CASSDRQGASPEAFF
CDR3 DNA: TGTGCCAGCAGCGATCGACAGGGGGCTAGTCCTGAAGCTTTCTTT

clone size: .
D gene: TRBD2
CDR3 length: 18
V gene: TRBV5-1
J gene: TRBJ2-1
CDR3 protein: CASSRAGTSGYPDNEQFF
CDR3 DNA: TGCGCCAGCAGCCGGGCCGGGACTAGCGGGTACCCAGACAATGAGCAGTTCTTC

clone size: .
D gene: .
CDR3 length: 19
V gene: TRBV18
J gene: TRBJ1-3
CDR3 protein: CASSPSGFGSGSSGNTIYF
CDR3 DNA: TGTGCCAGCTCACCTTCTGGTTTCGGGTCTGGAAGCTCTGGAAACACCATATATTTT

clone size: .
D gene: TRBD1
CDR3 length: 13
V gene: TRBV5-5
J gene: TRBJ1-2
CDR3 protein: CASRSGQVYGYTF
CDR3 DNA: TGTGCCAGCAGATCAGGACAGGTCTATGGCTACACCTTC

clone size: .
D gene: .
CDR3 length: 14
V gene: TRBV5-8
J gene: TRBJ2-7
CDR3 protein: CASSFGDSTYEQYF
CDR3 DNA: TGTGCCAGCAGCTTTGGAGATTCCACCTACGAGCAGTACTTC

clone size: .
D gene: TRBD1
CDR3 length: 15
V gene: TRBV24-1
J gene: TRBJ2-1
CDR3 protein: CATSDSGTVYNEQFF
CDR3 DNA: TGTGCCACCAGTGACTCCGGGACAGTCTACAATGAGCAGTTCTTC

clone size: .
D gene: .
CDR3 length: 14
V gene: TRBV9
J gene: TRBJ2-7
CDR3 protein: CASSVVEVPYEQYF
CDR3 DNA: TGTGCCAGCAGCGTAGTGGAGGTACCCTACGAGCAGTACTTC

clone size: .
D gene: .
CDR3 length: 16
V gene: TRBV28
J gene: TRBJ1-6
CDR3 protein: CASTWGSRGKNSPLHF
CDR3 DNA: TGTGCCAGCACCTGGGGTAGTAGGGGGAAGAATTCACCCCTCCACTTT

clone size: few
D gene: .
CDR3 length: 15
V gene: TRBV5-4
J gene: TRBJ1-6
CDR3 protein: CASSGGGSYNSPLHF
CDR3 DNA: TGTGCCAGCAGTGGGGGGGGGTCCTATAATTCACCCCTCCACTTT

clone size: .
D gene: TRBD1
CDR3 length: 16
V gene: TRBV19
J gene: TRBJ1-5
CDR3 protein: CASTEDRGRSNQPQHF
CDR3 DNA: TGTGCCAGTACCGAGGACAGGGGGCGAAGCAATCAGCCCCAGCATTTT

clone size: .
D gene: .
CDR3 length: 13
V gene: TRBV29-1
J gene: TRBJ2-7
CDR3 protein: CSVESGDSLEQYF
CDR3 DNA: TGCAGCGTTGAATCTGGTGACTCCCTGGAGCAGTACTTC

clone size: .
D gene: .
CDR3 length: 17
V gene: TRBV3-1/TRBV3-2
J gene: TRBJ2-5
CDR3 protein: CASSQARAGISDETQYF
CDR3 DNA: TGTGCCAGCAGCCAAGCCCGCGCGGGGATTAGCGACGAGACCCAGTACTTC

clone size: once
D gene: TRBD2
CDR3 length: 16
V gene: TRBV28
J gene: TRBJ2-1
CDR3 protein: CASSRSGRGPYNEQFF
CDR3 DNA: TGTGCCAGCAGTCGCAGCGGGAGGGGGCCCTACAATGAGCAGTTCTTC

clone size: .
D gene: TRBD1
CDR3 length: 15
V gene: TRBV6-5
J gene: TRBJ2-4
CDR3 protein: CASTWTGGVGNIQYF
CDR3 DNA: TGTGCCAGCACTTGGACAGGGGGTGTAGGAAACATTCAGTACTTC

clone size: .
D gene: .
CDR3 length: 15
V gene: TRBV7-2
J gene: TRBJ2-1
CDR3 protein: CASNEREGINNEQFF
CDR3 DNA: TGTGCCAGCAACGAACGCGAGGGAATAAACAATGAGCAGTTCTTC

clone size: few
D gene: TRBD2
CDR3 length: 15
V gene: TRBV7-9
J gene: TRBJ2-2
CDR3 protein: CASSLSEAGAGELFF
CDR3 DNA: TGTGCCAGCAGCTTAAGTGAAGCGGGAGCCGGGGAGCTGTTTTTT

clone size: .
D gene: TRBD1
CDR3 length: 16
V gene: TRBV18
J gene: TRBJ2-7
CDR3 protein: CATQDRDRGRGNEQYF
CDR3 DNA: TGTGCCACCCAAGACCGGGACAGGGGGCGAGGGAACGAGCAGTACTTC

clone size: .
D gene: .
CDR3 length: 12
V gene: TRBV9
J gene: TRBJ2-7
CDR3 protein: CASGREFNEQYF
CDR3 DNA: TGTGCCAGCGGTCGGGAGTTCAACGAGCAGTACTTC